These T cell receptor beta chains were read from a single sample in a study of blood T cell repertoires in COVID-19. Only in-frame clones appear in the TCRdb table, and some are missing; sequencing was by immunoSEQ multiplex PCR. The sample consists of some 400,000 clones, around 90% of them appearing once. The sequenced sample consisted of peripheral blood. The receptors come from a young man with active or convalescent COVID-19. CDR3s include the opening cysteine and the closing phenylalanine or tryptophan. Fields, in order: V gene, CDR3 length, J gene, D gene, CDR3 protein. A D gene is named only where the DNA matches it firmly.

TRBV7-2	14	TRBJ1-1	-	CASTGAGVETEAFF
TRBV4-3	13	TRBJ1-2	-	CASSSRVGYGYTF
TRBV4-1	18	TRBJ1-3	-	CASSQDPVMGATGNTIYF
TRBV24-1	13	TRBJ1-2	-	CATSASREGGYTF
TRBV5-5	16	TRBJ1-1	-	CASSPLVATKNTEAFF
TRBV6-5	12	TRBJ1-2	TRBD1	CATQTGSYGYTF
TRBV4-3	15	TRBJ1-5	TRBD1	CASSLGTGGGQPQHF
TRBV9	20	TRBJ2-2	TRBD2	CASSVGPDGAGGGVTGELFF
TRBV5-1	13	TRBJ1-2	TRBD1	CASRGQGSPGYTF
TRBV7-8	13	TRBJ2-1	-	CASSPDSYNEQFF
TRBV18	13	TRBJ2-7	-	CASSAIRDYEQYF
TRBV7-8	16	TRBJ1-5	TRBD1	CASSLAAGGSNQPQHF
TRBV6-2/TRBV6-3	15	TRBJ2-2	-	CASSQTGSPPGELFF
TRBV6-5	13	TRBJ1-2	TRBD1	CASSPPGGNRYTF
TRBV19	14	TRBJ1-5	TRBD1	CASSWDSRNQPQHF
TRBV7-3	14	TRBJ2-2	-	CASSQGLNTGELFF
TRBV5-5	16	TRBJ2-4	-	CASSLDQGGAKNIQYF
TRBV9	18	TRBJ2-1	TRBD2	CASNSGTSGRNSYNEQFF
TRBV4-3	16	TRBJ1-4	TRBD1	CASSPLWGTGDEKLFF
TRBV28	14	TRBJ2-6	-	CASSPRSGANVLTF
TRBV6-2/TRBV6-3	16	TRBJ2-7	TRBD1	CASSYHLDRGSYEQYF
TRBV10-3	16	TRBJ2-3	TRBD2	CAGKGETGGNRDTQYF
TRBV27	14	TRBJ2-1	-	CASSPRDTGNEQFF
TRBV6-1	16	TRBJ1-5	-	CASSEQGRDSNQPQHF
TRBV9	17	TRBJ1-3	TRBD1	CASSDRQGWDSGNTIYF
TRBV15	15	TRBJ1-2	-	CATSMIQGRDYGYTF
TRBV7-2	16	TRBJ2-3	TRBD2	CASSPSGRTNTDTQYF
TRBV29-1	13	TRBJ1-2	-	CSVRDILSDGYTF
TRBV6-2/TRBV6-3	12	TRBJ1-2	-	CASSYSVGGYTF
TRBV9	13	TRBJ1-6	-	CASSERWDSPLHF
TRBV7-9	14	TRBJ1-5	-	CASSLEGASQPQHF
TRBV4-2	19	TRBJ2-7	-	CASSQGHRVQGLRSAEQYF
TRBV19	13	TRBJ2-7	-	CASSTIEGGEQYF
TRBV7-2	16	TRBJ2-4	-	CASSLEGGAGLNIQYF
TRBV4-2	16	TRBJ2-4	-	CASSQEASAGKNIQYF
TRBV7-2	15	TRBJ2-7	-	CASSLGPSLDYEQYF
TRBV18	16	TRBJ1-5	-	CASSPETGLSNQPQHF
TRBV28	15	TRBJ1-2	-	CASSSQRVGRYGYTF
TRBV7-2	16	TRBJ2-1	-	CASSPGTRSSYNEQFF
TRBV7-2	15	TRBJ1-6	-	CASSLVWTANSPLHF
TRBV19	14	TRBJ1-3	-	CASSRGSSGNTIYF
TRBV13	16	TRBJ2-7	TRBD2	CASSLGLAGGRFEQYF
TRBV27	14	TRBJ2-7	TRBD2	CASSPLAGAGEQYF
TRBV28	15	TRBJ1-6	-	CASSLSEGGMIPLHF
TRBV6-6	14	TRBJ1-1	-	CASSPPTENTEAFF
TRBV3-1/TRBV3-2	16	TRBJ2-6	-	CASSHPTGSGANVLTF
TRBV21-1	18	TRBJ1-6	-	CASTKKRPRGQNNSPLHF
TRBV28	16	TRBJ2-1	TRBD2	CASSRTGTSGKNEQFF
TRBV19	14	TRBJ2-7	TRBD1	CASKRDRAAYEQYF
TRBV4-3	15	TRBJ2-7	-	CASSQDLTESYEQYF
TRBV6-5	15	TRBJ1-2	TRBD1	CASSYYGTANYGYTF
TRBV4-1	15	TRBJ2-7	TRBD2	CASSRHLAVSYEQYF
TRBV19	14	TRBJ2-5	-	CASSYGTGLETQYF
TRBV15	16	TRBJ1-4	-	CATSRGDQGSNEKLFF
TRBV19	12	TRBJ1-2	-	CASSITGKGYTF
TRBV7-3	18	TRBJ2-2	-	CASSLTARQRANTGELFF
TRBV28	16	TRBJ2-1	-	CASSLFPAGTYNEQFF